The T cell receptor beta chain described here comes from a study of siplizumab effects on memory and regulatory T cells. This clone was observed a few times. What it recognizes is unknown. Sequencing was performed with immunoSEQ multiplex PCR; in TCRdb, only in-frame clones are kept and a portion is missing. The sample includes over 60,000 clones, about 89% of them seen just once. Study-level points and caveats: Tregs proliferating in siplizumab cultures lacked confirmation of their suppressive function.

Specimen: CD8+ T cells sorted from blood. The source of this sequence is a human donor in good health.

This chain's CDR3 is CASSVVGGVEAFF. The CDR3 DNA reads TGTGCCAGCAGCGTAGTAGGGGGCGTTGAAGCTTTCTTT. V is TRBV9 and J is TRBJ1-1, with 7 bases matching TRBD1. CDR1 is SGDLS and CDR2 is YYNGEE in the germline V gene. Trimming at V came to 0 bases and at J to 7 bases, leaving 3 bases not matched to a gene. The CDR3 spans 13 residues.